These 30 T cell receptor beta chains were sequenced from one sample in a study of blood T cell repertoires in COVID-19 (TCRdb year 2020). The library was produced with the immunoSEQ multiplex PCR assay. TCRdb took this table from immuneACCESS and kept in-frame rearrangements with V and J called. Such tables lack part of the clones; where checked against another copy, unresolved V genes explain under half of the gap, and the rest is unexplained. For this sample there are about 130,000 clones; less than 90% appear just once. 20% to 30% of the sample comes from the top ten. Material: peripheral blood. The receptors derive from a woman aged 80 or older with acute or convalescent COVID-19.

The chain carries TRBV12-3 or TRBV12-4 and TRBJ1-1; 8 bases fit TRBD1. CDR3 length: 13 residues. The V segment lost 6 bases and the J segment 4 bases; nucleotides outside the gene matches: 4. Here the CDR3 reads CASSGDRGTEAFF. The CDR3 DNA follows: TGTGCCAGCAGCGGAGACAGGGGCACTGAAGCTTTCTTT.

Of note for this clone: The same CDR3 also results from other DNA sequences found in this sample. The chain carries TRBV27 and TRBJ1-2; 7 bases align to TRBD1. Germline V gives CDR1 MNHEY, CDR2 SMNVEV (reference sequence). V shed 6 bases and J 5 bases; nucleotides not matched to a gene: 9. The CDR3 extends over 14 amino acids. The CDR3 DNA reads TGTGCCAGCAGCCTGGGGGGACAGCCTTATGGCTACACCTTC. This sequence encodes CASSLGGQPYGYTF.

The V and J genes are TRBV6-4 and TRBJ1-2, with 9 bases identical to TRBD1. Germline CDR1 is MRHNA and CDR2 is SNTAGT. This CDR3 comprises 13 residues. J lost 14 bases, V lost 3 bases, and 10 bases had no gene match. CDR3 sequence reads: CASSEGSGTGLTF. The CDR3 nucleotides are TGTGCCAGCAGTGAAGGGTCCGGGACAGGGCTAACCTTC.

This clone came up many times. The genes are TRBV6-5 and TRBJ1-1; possible D gene TRBD1, 6 bases. Trimming left V 2 bases short and J 11 bases short, with 15 bases between. Germline V lookup: CDR1 MNHEY, CDR2 SVGAGI. The CDR3 covers 13 residues. The CDR3 nucleotides read TGTGCCAGCAGTTACGGGGGGGGCAGGTACGCTTTCTTT. As protein: CASSYGGGRYAFF.

The chain is built from TRBV6-1 and TRBJ2-1; 9 nucleotides agree with TRBD2. Per the germline V gene, CDR1 is MNHNS and CDR2 is SASEGT. The CDR3 length is 17 residues. J was trimmed by 7 bases and V by 1 base; bases with no gene match: 11. For the CDR3, the DNA is TGTGCCAGCAGTGAAGGGGCTAGCGGGACAAGGGGGAATGAGCAGTTCTTC. Protein product: CASSEGASGTRGNEQFF.

This clone occurred once. The chain couples TRBV5-1 to TRBJ1-2, with D possibly being TRBD1 (6 bases). Germline assignment: CDR1 SGHRS and CDR2 YFSETQ. V lost 5 bases and J lost 6, with 17 bases in between. The CDR3 spans 14 residues. This chain's CDR3 is CASRPVQGVDGYTF. The CDR3, as DNA: TGCGCCAGCAGGCCTGTACAGGGAGTGGATGGCTACACCTTC.

J is TRBJ1-3 and V is TRBV19, with D maybe TRBD1 (5 bases). This CDR3 has 13 residues. CDR1 and CDR2 from the germline V gene are LNHDA and SQIVND (reference sequence). The V gene lost 8 bases and the J gene lost 3 bases, with 11 bases spanning the gap. DNA of the CDR3: TGTGCCAGTCGGGGGGAAGGTGGAAACACCATATATTTT. It codes for CASRGEGGNTIYF.

This clone was counted once. V is TRBV29-1 and J is TRBJ2-7; TRBD1 matches at 7 bases. V shed 6 bases and J 5 bases; nucleotides not matched to a gene: 4. CDR1 and CDR2 from the germline V gene are SQVTM and ANQGSEA. This CDR3 spans 11 amino acids. The CDR3 sequence is CSVRRGNEQYV. In DNA form, the CDR3 reads TGCAGCGTACGCAGGGGGAACGAGCAGTACGTC.

The chain carries TRBV12-3 or TRBV12-4 and TRBJ1-5, with TRBD1 identical over 7 bases. This CDR3 is built from 13 residues. V shed 6 bases and J 5 bases; nucleotides not matched to a gene: 4. CDR3 DNA: TGTGCCAGCAGCCGAGGACAGGATCAGCCCCAGCATTTT. Residues: CASSRGQDQPQHF.

The chain combines TRBV5-1 with TRBJ1-3; no firm D call. Germline lookup yields CDR1 SGHRS and CDR2 YFSETQ. The CDR3 consists of 13 residues. V lost 4 bases, J lost 3 bases, and 8 bases lay in between. The CDR3 here is CASSLDFGNTIYF. The CDR3 region has the DNA TGCGCCAGCAGCCTGGACTTTGGAAACACCATATATTTT. Using reference TRBV5-1 and TRBJ1-3 for the parts outside the CDR3, the full variable domain is KAGVTQTPRYLIKTRGQQVTLSCSPISGHRSVSWYQQTPGQGLQFLFEYFSETQRNKGNFPGRFSGRQFSNSRSEMNVSTLELGDSALYLCASSLDFGNTIYFGEGSWLTVV.

CDR3 in DNA: TGTGCCAGCAGCGTGACTGCAACTAATGAAAAACTGTTTTTT. As protein: CASSVTATNEKLFF. The chain couples TRBV6-5 to TRBJ1-4; D gene unclear. This CDR3 region has 14 residues. CDR1 and CDR2 from the germline V gene are MNHEY and SVGAGI. V was cut by 6 bases and J by 0 bases, with 8 bases left in between.

The sample holds a few counts of this clone. The chain carries TRBV28 and TRBJ1-1; possible D gene TRBD1, 6 bases. CDR1 and CDR2 (germline): MDHEN, SYDVKM. This CDR3 is built from 14 residues. V was trimmed by 7 bases and J by 1 base, leaving 13 bases between them. CDR3 residues: CASKGTHSNTEAFF. The CDR3 bases are TGTGCCAGCAAGGGGACACACTCGAACACTGAAGCTTTCTTT.

This sequence joins TRBV7-2 and TRBJ2-2, with D tentatively TRBD2 (7 bases). Germline CDR1 and CDR2: SGHTA and FQGNSA. The CDR3 sequence is 14 residues long. V was trimmed by 5 bases and J by 11 bases, leaving 18 bases between them. The CDR3 sequence is CASSREGGGAELFF. The CDR3 DNA follows: TGTGCCAGCAGCCGCGAGGGGGGAGGGGCAGAGCTGTTTTTT.

This sequence joins TRBV19 and TRBJ1-2, with 11 bases that match TRBD1. The J segment lost 10 bases and the V segment lost 0 bases, leaving 4 bases of the junction unmatched. This CDR3 has 14 amino acids. Germline V gene lookup returns CDR1 LNHDA and CDR2 SQIVND (reference sequence). The CDR3 loop is CASSIDWDRGSYTF. CDR3 bases: TGTGCCAGTAGTATAGATTGGGACAGGGGGTCCTACACCTTC.

This clone occurred once. The chain combines TRBV4-2 with TRBJ1-2; 7 positions agree with TRBD1. The CDR3 has 14 residues. J gave up 4 bases and V 4 bases, and 6 bases lay outside the gene matches. Germline loops: CDR1 LGHNA, CDR2 YNFKEQ. The CDR3 DNA follows: TGTGCCAGCAGCCCTGGAGGGGGCTTCTATGGCTACACCTTC. This gives the protein CASSPGGGFYGYTF.

The CDR3 nucleotides read TGTGCCAGCAGCCTGTTGGGGCAGACCAAATACACCTTC. Protein sequence: CASSLLGQTKYTF. V usage is TRBV9 and J usage is TRBJ1-2, with D possibly being TRBD1 (5 bases). Looked up from germline, CDR1 is SGDLS and CDR2 is YYNGEE. V was clipped by 4 bases and J by 11 bases, with 18 bases between them. The CDR3 has 13 amino acids.

The sample holds a few counts of this clone. V gene TRBV5-1 combines with J gene TRBJ2-3; 11 positions agree with TRBD2. The germline V gene has CDR1 SGHRS and CDR2 YFSETQ. The CDR3 is 18 residues long. J was trimmed by 0 bases and V by 1 base; bases with no gene match: 7. This CDR3 is CASSLSLLAGGSTDTQYF. The CDR3 DNA sequence: TGCGCCAGCAGCTTGAGTTTGCTAGCGGGGGGTAGCACAGATACGCAGTATTTT. Looking up the rest from reference TRBV5-1 and TRBJ2-3 gives the full variable domain: KAGVTQTPRYLIKTRGQQVTLSCSPISGHRSVSWYQQTPGQGLQFLFEYFSETQRNKGNFPGRFSGRQFSNSRSEMNVSTLELGDSALYLCASSLSLLAGGSTDTQYFGPGTRLTVL.

The V gene is TRBV15, the J gene TRBJ1-5; TRBD1 aligns across 7 bases. V dropped 3 bases and J dropped 0; count of bases not matched to a gene: 8. The CDR3 covers 17 residues. Germline V gene lookup returns CDR1 LNHNV and CDR2 YYDKDF (reference sequence). The CDR3 bases are TGTGCCACCAGCAGGATAGGGACAGCGTATAGCAATCAGCCCCAGCATTTT. Its protein product is CATSRIGTAYSNQPQHF.

The chain combines TRBV29-1 with TRBJ2-6; D gene uncertain. Trimming took off 1 base at V and 1 base at J, with 8 bases between the two ends. Germline CDR1 is SQVTM and CDR2 is ANQGSEA. The CDR3 loop spans 15 amino acids. The CDR3 coding sequence is TGCAGCGTTGAAGGCGTCGAGTCTGGGGCCAACGTCCTGACTTTC. Its translation: CSVEGVESGANVLTF.

The chain recombines TRBV28 with TRBJ2-3, with D possibly matching TRBD2 (8 bases). Trimming took 5 bases from V and 2 from J, leaving 26 bases between them. The CDR3 is 19 amino acids. In germline, CDR1 is MDHEN, CDR2 SYDVKM. The CDR3 region is CASSPPRGRGGGTTDTQYF. The CDR3 DNA reads TGTGCCAGCAGTCCTCCGAGGGGGCGTGGCGGGGGGACCACAGATACGCAGTATTTT. Based on the CDR3 plus reference TRBV28 and TRBJ2-3, the full variable domain is DVKVTQSSRYLVKRTGEKVFLECVQDMDHENMFWYRQDPGLGLRLIYFSYDVKMKEKGDIPEGYSVSREKKERFSLILESASTNQTSMYLCASSPPRGRGGGTTDTQYFGPGTRLTVL.

V gene TRBV9 combines with J gene TRBJ1-3, with D possibly matching TRBD1 (6 bases). V gave up 9 bases and J gave up 4 bases, with 14 bases separating them. This CDR3 has 13 amino acids. Germline V lookup: CDR1 SGDLS, CDR2 YYNGEE. The chain's CDR3 is CATARGIGNTIYF. The CDR3 DNA reads as TGTGCCACCGCCAGGGGAATCGGAAACACCATATATTTT.

The chain couples TRBV7-3 to TRBJ2-6; maybe TRBD1 (6 bases). The V and J ends lost 3 bases and 0 bases respectively, with 9 bases between them. In germline, CDR1 is SGHTA, CDR2 FQGTGA. The CDR3 totals 16 residues. This CDR3 is CASSLQGYSGANVLTF. Here the CDR3 DNA reads TGTGCCAGCAGCTTGCAGGGGTACTCTGGGGCCAACGTCCTGACTTTC.

This sequence joins TRBV25-1 and TRBJ1-2; no firm D call. Germline values: CDR1 MGHDK, CDR2 SYGVNS. This CDR3 region has 13 residues. The germline V and J ends were trimmed by 8 bases and 0 bases, with 10 bases remaining between them. The CDR3 region is CASDPSSNYGYTF. The CDR3 DNA sequence: TGTGCCAGCGATCCCAGTTCTAACTATGGCTACACCTTC.

V and J are TRBV6-5 and TRBJ1-3; no clear D. V gave up 5 bases and J gave up 2 bases, with 13 bases separating them. The germline V gene encodes CDR1 MNHEY and CDR2 SVGAGI. The CDR3 contains 15 residues. CDR3 in amino acids: CASSRSTSPGNTIYF. CDR3 nucleotides: TGTGCCAGCAGTCGGTCCACCTCCCCTGGAAACACCATATATTTT.

This chain joins TRBV18 and TRBJ1-6; D gene unclear. The CDR3 consists of 14 residues. In germline, CDR1 is KGHSH, CDR2 LQKENI. V was pared by 2 bases and J by 10 bases, with 12 bases between. CDR3 nucleotide sequence: TGTGCCAGCTCACCAGCCGGGGTGAACTCACCCCTCCACTTT. Translating gives CASSPAGVNSPLHF.

V is TRBV2 and J is TRBJ1-6; 7 positions agree with TRBD1. The germline V gene has CDR1 SNHLY and CDR2 FYNNEI. V lost 6 bases to trimming and J lost 11 bases; unmatched junction nucleotides: 10. CDR3 size: 14 residues. This CDR3 reads CASSETGSLTPLHF. In DNA form, the CDR3 reads TGTGCCAGCAGCGAGACAGGGAGTTTGACACCCCTCCACTTT.

The gene calls are TRBV4-1 and TRBJ1-5; a weak D match, TRBD1 (5 bases). There are 20 residues in the CDR3. Germline V gives CDR1 MGHRA, CDR2 YSYEKL. The V and J ends lost 1 base and 0 bases respectively, with 22 bases between them. CDR3 sequence (DNA): TGCGCCAGCAGCCAAGGTCTACCGGGGGACGGAAAGAATAGCAATCAGCCCCAGCATTTT. Its protein is CASSQGLPGDGKNSNQPQHF.

The DNA for the CDR3 is TGTGCCAGCAGCCAACCCAAAATAAGACTACTCTACGAGCAGTACGTC. As protein: CASSQPKIRLLYEQYV. The chain combines TRBV9 with TRBJ2-7; a weak D match, TRBD2 (5 bases). The V gene's germline CDR1 is SGDLS and CDR2 YYNGEE. The CDR3 runs 16 residues. Deletions cut 4 bases from V and 3 bases from J, with 20 bases between.

The chain combines TRBV28 with TRBJ2-7, with D perhaps matching TRBD1 (5 bases). Trimming took off 4 bases at V and 3 bases at J, with 16 bases between the two ends. Germline assignment: CDR1 MDHEN and CDR2 SYDVKM. This CDR3 spans 15 amino acids. Here the CDR3 DNA reads TGTGCCAGCAGTTCAGCAGGGATTCCCCTCTACGAGCAGTACGTC. This translates into CASSSAGIPLYEQYV.

This chain joins TRBV18 and TRBJ2-7, with TRBD2 matching over 9 bases. The V gene's germline CDR1 is KGHSH and CDR2 LQKENI. Unmatched junction bases numbered 10, after V lost 6 bases and J lost 4 bases. The CDR3 contains 15 residues. Here the CDR3 DNA reads TGTGCCAGCTCCCCCGCGCCTAGCGGGGCTTACGAGCAGTACTTC. Translation gives CASSPAPSGAYEQYF.